A single sample gave rise to the 21 T cell receptor beta chains below, sequenced in a study of T-cell reconstitution after alpha-beta-depleted transplantation in children. TCRbeta library construction was performed incorporating unique molecular identifiers. TCRdb re-called the PCR reads with MiXCR, one entry per CDR3 protein. The table records about 200,000 distinct CDR3 sequences, 6.6% of them present only once. The sample consisted of PBMCs, taken before TCRalphabeta/CD19-depleted stem cell transplant. Receptor source: a boy between 2 and 10 years old with acute lymphoblastic leukemia, due to receive a stem cell transplant.

J is TRBJ1-5 and V is TRBV20-1; 8 nucleotides agree with TRBD1. This CDR3 is 13 amino acids long. Germline loops: CDR1 DFQATT, CDR2 SNEGSKA (reference sequence). Trimming cost V 5 bases and J 7 bases; bases outside gene matches: 7. This CDR3 is CSAPTGDRQPQHF. The CDR3 DNA is TGCAGTGCTCCGACAGGGGACCGACAGCCCCAGCATTTT.

This clonotype was found many times. The CDR3 DNA sequence: TGTGCCAGCAGCAAAGGACTAGCGGGAGTCAATGAGCAGTTCTTC. Its translation: CASSKGLAGVNEQFF. The chain combines TRBV7-2 with TRBJ2-1, with 13 bases lining up with TRBD2. The junction had 4 bases not matched to a gene; V was cut back by 5 bases and J by 6 bases. Germline CDR1 is SGHTA and CDR2 is FQGNSA. The CDR3 covers 15 residues.

This clonotype occurred many times. V gene TRBV7-8 combines with J gene TRBJ1-1; the D gene is possibly TRBD1 (5 bases). The germline CDR1 and CDR2 sequences are SGHVS and FQNEAQ. The CDR3 is 15 residues long. With 5 bases removed from V and 0 bases from J, the gap between germline ends came to 13 bases. This CDR3 reads CASSGSGSMNTEAFF. The DNA for the CDR3 is TGTGCCAGCAGCGGGTCAGGGAGTATGAACACTGAAGCTTTCTTT.

In this sample, this clonotype turned up many times. The V and J genes are TRBV3-1 and TRBJ1-4; 7 nucleotides align to TRBD1. CDR3 size: 15 residues. In germline, CDR1 is LGHDT, CDR2 YNNKEL (reference sequence). Trimming took 2 bases from V and 8 from J; bases not matched to a gene: 8. The CDR3 is CASSQNTGTEEKLFF. For the CDR3, the DNA is TGTGCCAGCAGCCAAAATACAGGGACAGAAGAAAAACTGTTTTTT.

This clonotype was observed at least ten times. The chain has TRBV9 and TRBJ2-7, with 7 bases aligning to TRBD2. The V and J ends lost 2 bases and 5 bases, in that order; junction bases with no gene match: 10. Germline loops: CDR1 SGDLS, CDR2 YYNGEE. This CDR3 is 15 amino acids long. CDR3 region: CASSVDGGGGDEQYF. The CDR3 DNA reads TGTGCCAGCAGCGTCGACGGCGGGGGAGGCGACGAGCAGTACTTC.

This clonotype was counted ten times or more. The gene calls are TRBV9 and TRBJ2-1, with D hard to call. The germline V gene has CDR1 SGDLS and CDR2 YYNGEE. This CDR3 has 14 amino acids. Between the trimmed V and J ends, which lost 0 bases and 9 bases, there was a span of 13 bases. The CDR3 sequence is CASSVVGPGGEQFF. CDR3 DNA: TGTGCCAGCAGCGTAGTAGGCCCGGGCGGTGAGCAGTTCTTC.

This clonotype was observed many times. CDR3 nucleotides: TGTGCCAGCAGCCTCTCCTCTGGAGGCTACACCTTC. Encoded protein: CASSLSSGGYTF. The gene calls are TRBV7-8 and TRBJ1-2; D uncertain. CDR1 and CDR2 from the germline V gene are SGHVS and FQNEAQ. The V end was cut by 5 bases, the J end by 8 bases, with 12 bases between. The CDR3 is 12 amino acids.

The V call is TRBV10-1, the J call TRBJ2-1; D might be TRBD1 (6 bases). The CDR3 is made up of 17 amino acids. Germline CDR1 WNHNN, CDR2 SYGVQD (reference sequence). Trimming pared 0 bases from V and 1 base from J, leaving 13 bases between. The CDR3, as DNA: TGCGCCAGCAGTGAGTCGGTTCAGGGGTCTTCCTACAATGAGCAGTTCTTC. Translating it yields CASSESVQGSSYNEQFF.

The sample holds many counts of this clonotype. The rearrangement uses TRBV28 and TRBJ1-1, with D unresolved. Germline loops: CDR1 MDHEN, CDR2 SYDVKM. V gave up 3 bases and J gave up 0 bases, with 8 bases separating them. The CDR3 covers 14 residues. CDR3 residues: CASSLEVMNTEAFF. The CDR3, as DNA: TGTGCCAGCAGTTTGGAGGTTATGAACACTGAAGCTTTCTTT.

At least ten counts were recorded for this clonotype. V is TRBV25-1 and J is TRBJ1-1; no clear D gene. The CDR3 extends over 10 amino acids. V gave up 3 bases and J gave up 13 bases, with 9 bases separating them. The germline gives CDR1 MGHDK, CDR2 SYGVNS. CDR3 residues: CASSEPPDFF. The CDR3 nucleotides read TGTGCCAGCAGTGAGCCGCCGGATTTCTTT.

This clonotype appeared many times. The chain links TRBV5-1 to TRBJ1-5; D gene unclear. V was trimmed by 0 bases and J by 5 bases, leaving 9 bases between them. The CDR3 length is 14 residues. Looked up from germline, CDR1 is SGHRS and CDR2 is YFSETQ. The DNA for the CDR3 is TGCGCCAGCAGCTTGGAAGGGAGGGATCAGCCCCAGCATTTT. Its translation: CASSLEGRDQPQHF.

This clonotype was recorded many times. V and J are TRBV5-1 and TRBJ2-3; 8 bases align to TRBD1. Germline loops: CDR1 SGHRS, CDR2 YFSETQ. This CDR3 has 13 amino acids. Trimming at V came to 4 bases and at J to 6 bases, leaving 4 bases not matched to a gene. The CDR3 here is CASSGGQGDTQYF. The CDR3 nucleotides read TGCGCCAGCAGCGGCGGACAGGGCGATACGCAGTATTTT.

This chain connects TRBV3-1 to TRBJ2-7; 8 bases fit TRBD2. From germline, CDR1 is LGHDT and CDR2 YNNKEL (reference sequence). The V gene end was trimmed by 0 bases and the J gene end by 2 bases; junction bases not matched to a gene: 6. This CDR3 spans 16 amino acids. The DNA for the CDR3 is TGTGCCAGCAGCCAAGATACGCGGCGGGGGGCCTACGAGCAGTACTTC. This gives the protein CASSQDTRRGAYEQYF.

This clonotype appeared many times. This sequence joins TRBV6-2 or TRBV6-3 and TRBJ2-1; 9 bases fit TRBD1. With 2 bases clipped from V and 10 bases from J, the junction kept 9 bases outside the gene matches. The CDR3 has 15 residues. Germline CDR1 MNHEY, CDR2 SVGEGT. This CDR3 reads CASSYVPGQGLEQFF. In DNA form, the CDR3 reads TGTGCCAGCAGTTACGTTCCGGGACAGGGATTAGAGCAGTTCTTC.

The V call is TRBV20-1, the J call TRBJ2-7, with D perhaps matching TRBD1 (6 bases). The CDR3 runs to 14 residues. The V and J ends lost 3 bases and 3 bases respectively, with 15 bases between them. Germline assignment: CDR1 DFQATT and CDR2 SNEGSKA (reference sequence). DNA for the CDR3: TGCAGTGCTAGGTCCGGGACAACCCTCTACGAGCAGTACTTC. Translation: CSARSGTTLYEQYF.

This clonotype came up many times. This rearrangement joins TRBV27 to TRBJ2-1, with a possible D match to TRBD1 (6 bases). The germline gives CDR1 MNHEY, CDR2 SMNVEV (reference sequence). This CDR3 contains 15 residues. V gave up 4 bases and J gave up 2 bases, with 12 bases separating them. The CDR3 loop reads CASSSGTPPYNEQFF. The CDR3 DNA sequence: TGTGCCAGCAGTTCCGGGACACCTCCCTACAATGAGCAGTTCTTC.

CDR3 loop: CASSQETSGGDYEQYF. CDR3 DNA sequence: TGCGCCAGCAGCCAAGAAACTAGCGGGGGGGATTACGAGCAGTACTTC. The chain joins TRBV4-1 to TRBJ2-7; 13 bases map to TRBD2. The CDR3 loop spans 16 amino acids. Germline CDR1 MGHRA, CDR2 YSYEKL. V lost 0 bases, J lost 4 bases, and 3 bases stayed unmatched.

This clonotype has a count of ten or more. The V gene is TRBV4-2, the J gene TRBJ2-2; 7 bases align to TRBD1. The CDR3 covers 18 residues. CDR1 is LGHNA and CDR2 is YNFKEQ in the germline V gene. V was clipped by 0 bases and J by 0 bases; unmatched bases: 7. CDR3 sequence: CASSQDHSGTANTGELFF. The CDR3 DNA sequence: TGTGCCAGCAGCCAAGATCACTCCGGGACAGCGAACACCGGGGAGCTGTTTTTT.

V usage is TRBV11-3 and J usage is TRBJ2-5, with D perhaps matching TRBD2 (6 bases). V lost 8 bases, J lost 2 bases, and 12 bases lay in between. This CDR3 is built from 13 residues. Germline CDR1 SGHNT, CDR2 YENEEA. CDR3 DNA: TGTGCCAGCGGTGGGGGGTTGCAAGAGACCCAGTACTTC. Protein: CASGGGLQETQYF.

With regard to this clonotype: Mismatch with germline at one junction end may stem from a read error. The chain carries TRBV11-1 and TRBJ1-1, with D uncertain. CDR3 length: 16 amino acids. Per the germline V gene, CDR1 is SGHAT and CDR2 is FQDESV (reference sequence). CDR3 protein: CASSLGSGTMNTEPFF. In DNA, the CDR3 is TGTGCCAGCAGCTTAGGTTCAGGCACGATGAACACTGAACCTTTCTTT.

The chain joins TRBV27 to TRBJ1-5, with TRBD1 matching 7 bases. This CDR3 has 16 amino acids. CDR1 and CDR2 from the germline V gene are MNHEY and SMNVEV (reference sequence). J was trimmed by 5 bases and V by 6 bases; bases with no gene match: 13. The CDR3 reads CASRPKRTGVDQPQHF. The CDR3 DNA reads as TGTGCCAGCAGACCGAAACGGACAGGCGTCGATCAGCCCCAGCATTTT.